The TCR beta chain described here comes from a study of follicular helper T cells after annual influenza vaccination. TCRdb's copy holds only in-frame clones and misses some; the assay was immunoSEQ multiplex PCR. The sample gives around 10,000 clones, 80% to 90% of which show up once; around 0.45% is in the top ten. The germline V gene has CDR1 SGHRS and CDR2 YFSETQ. V trimming: 0 bases; J trimming: 1 base; junction bases outside the gene matches: 6. The CDR3 runs to 17 residues. Sample time point: 2015-2016 season, pre-vaccination. The sample was CXCR5+ CD38- circulating T follicular helper cells from blood, taken on the day of influenza vaccination. The subset denotes: circulating Tfh, non-naive CD4+CXCR5+PD-1+ (ICOS+CD38+ or ICOS-CD38-). The chain has TRBV5-1 and TRBJ2-3; 9 bases are a match to TRBD2. The clonotype originates from an adult who received the influenza vaccine. The CDR3 region is CASSLDVGGGGTDTQYF. The DNA of the CDR3 is TGCGCCAGCAGCTTGGATGTTGGCGGGGGGGGCACAGATACGCAGTATTTT.